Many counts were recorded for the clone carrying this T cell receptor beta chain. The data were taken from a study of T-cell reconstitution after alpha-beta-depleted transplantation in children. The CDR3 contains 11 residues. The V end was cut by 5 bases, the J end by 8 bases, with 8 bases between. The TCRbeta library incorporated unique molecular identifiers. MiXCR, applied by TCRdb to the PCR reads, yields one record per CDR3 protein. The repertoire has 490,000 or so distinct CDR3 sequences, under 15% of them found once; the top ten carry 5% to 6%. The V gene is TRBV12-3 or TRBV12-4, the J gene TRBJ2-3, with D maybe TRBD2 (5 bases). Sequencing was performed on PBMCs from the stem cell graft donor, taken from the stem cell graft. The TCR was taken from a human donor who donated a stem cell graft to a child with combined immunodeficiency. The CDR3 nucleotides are TGTGCCAGCAGTAGGAGCGGTACGCAGTATTTT. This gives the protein CASSRSGTQYF.